These 5 T cell receptor beta chains share one sample of origin, sequenced in a study of CD8+ T cells in alopecia areata. RNA, once extracted, was reverse transcribed into cDNA for use as the sequencing template. The data were produced by immunoSEQ multiplex PCR, yet TCRdb's version contains in-frame clones alone and is incomplete. The specimen has about 110,000 clones, none found just once. The sequencing sample was made of lesional skin. The receptors come from a C3H/HeJ mouse with alopecia areata. Mice of this strain are of MHC haplotype H2-k.

Note on this clone: Gene names follow the mouse nomenclature. The CDR3 end falls 4 residues outside the read, so it is completed with the germline J gene. Other nucleotide sequences in the sample specify the same CDR3. The genes are TRBV13-1 and TRBJ2-5, with 11 bases that match TRBD2. The CDR3 loop spans 15 amino acids. Germline values: CDR1 NSHNY, CDR2 SYGAGN. CDR3 in amino acids: CASSGDWGGEDTQYF. The CDR3 bases that were read are TGTGCCAGCAGTGGTGACTGGGGGGGGGAAGAC.

This clone came up many times. The genes are named according to mouse. The read is 4 residues too short to cover the CDR3 end, so that end is filled in from the germline J gene. This chain joins TRBV13-3 and TRBJ2-1, with D possibly TRBD2 on 5 matching bases. There are 14 residues in the CDR3. The ends were cut back, 3 bases at V and 1 base at J, with 8 bases in the middle. The germline V gene encodes CDR1 NNHDY and CDR2 SYVADS. The DNA read from the CDR3 is TGTGCCAGCAGTGGGCTGGGAAACTATGCT. Its translation is CASSGLGNYA. The whole CDR3 protein is CASSGLGNYAEQFF.

This clone was seen repeatedly, ten times or more. The gene names here belong to mouse. The CDR3 end is not reached by the read, which stops 4 residues before it; the germline J gene fills it in. This rearrangement joins TRBV13-3 to TRBJ2-2; TRBD2 agrees at 10 bases. The CDR3 runs 15 residues. The V gene end was trimmed by 3 bases and the J gene end by 3 bases; junction bases not matched to a gene: 2. The V gene's germline CDR1 is NNHDY and CDR2 SYVADS. CDR3 amino acids: CASSVLGGHTGQLYF. The covered CDR3 bases are TGTGCCAGCAGTGTCCTGGGGGGGCACACCGGG.

With regard to this clone: At residue 12, the TCRdb protein and translated DNA are inconsistent; the protein given comes from the DNA. Gene names and germline refer to mouse. The read gets to within 3 residues of the CDR3 end, and the germline J gene fills in the rest. The chain couples TRBV19 to TRBJ1-3, with TRBD1 matching 10 bases. The CDR3 loop spans 15 amino acids. The germline V gene has CDR1 FNHDT and CDR2 SITEND (reference sequence). After removal of 5 bases from V and 2 bases from J, the junction contained 4 bases not matched to a gene. CDR3 protein: CASRGQGRTGNTLYF. The CDR3 bases that were read are TGTGCCAGCAGGGGACAGGGGAGGACTGGAAATACG.

This clone was counted ten times or more. Genes and germline are mouse. The CDR3 protein is CASRTGFYEQYF. The sequenced CDR3 bases are TGTGCCAGCAGGACAGGGTTCTAT. V gene TRBV13-3 combines with J gene TRBJ2-7; 7 bases fit TRBD1. Coverage ceases 4 residues before the CDR3 finishes, and the germline J gene fills in the end. CDR3 length: 12 amino acids. From germline, CDR1 is NNHDY and CDR2 SYVADS. The V and J ends lost 5 bases and 3 bases, in that order; junction bases with no gene match: 2.